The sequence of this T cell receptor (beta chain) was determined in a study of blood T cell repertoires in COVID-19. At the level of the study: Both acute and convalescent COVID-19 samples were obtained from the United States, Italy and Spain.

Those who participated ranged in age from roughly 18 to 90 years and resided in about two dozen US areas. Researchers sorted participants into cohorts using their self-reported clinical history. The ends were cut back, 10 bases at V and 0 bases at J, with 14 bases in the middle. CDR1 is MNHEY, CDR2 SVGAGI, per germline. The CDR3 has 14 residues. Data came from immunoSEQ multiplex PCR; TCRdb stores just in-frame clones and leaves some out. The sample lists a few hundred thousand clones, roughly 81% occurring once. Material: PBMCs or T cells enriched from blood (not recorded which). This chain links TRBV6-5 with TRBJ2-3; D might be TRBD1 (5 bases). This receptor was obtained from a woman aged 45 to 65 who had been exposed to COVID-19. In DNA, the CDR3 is TGTGCCATACGACAGACTTATAGCACAGATACGCAGTATTTT. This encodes CAIRQTYSTDTQYF.